What follows are 19 T cell receptor beta chains derived from one specimen sequenced in a study of blood T cell repertoires in COVID-19. Data came from immunoSEQ multiplex PCR; TCRdb stores just in-frame clones and leaves some out. This table has about 140,000 clones, 84% appearing once. The sequencing sample was made of peripheral blood. The receptor source for this set is a human donor in a cohort sampled during active COVID-19.

The chain is built from TRBV5-4 and TRBJ1-4; 8 nucleotides align to TRBD1. The trim removed 6 bases at V and 0 bases at J, leaving 10 bases unmatched. Germline V gene lookup returns CDR1 SGHNT and CDR2 YYREEE (reference sequence). The CDR3 runs to 17 residues. CDR3 sequence: CASTRIGQGTTNEKLFF. The CDR3 coding sequence is TGTGCCAGCACCCGAATCGGACAGGGAACAACTAATGAAAAACTGTTTTTT.

The CDR3, as DNA: TGTGCCAGCAGCCGGGACAGGGGGCCGAATCAGCCCCAGCATTTT. Encoded protein: CASSRDRGPNQPQHF. This sequence joins TRBV6-5 and TRBJ1-5; 12 bases fit TRBD1. The V gene end was trimmed by 6 bases and the J gene end by 4 bases; junction bases not matched to a gene: 4. CDR3 length: 15 amino acids. CDR1 and CDR2 (germline): MNHEY, SVGAGI.

The rearrangement joins TRBV20-1 to TRBJ2-1; 7 bases are a match to TRBD1. CDR3 length equals 11 residues. Trimming at V came to 3 bases and at J to 12 bases, leaving 5 bases not matched to a gene. In germline, CDR1 is DFQATT, CDR2 SNEGSKA (reference sequence). For the CDR3, the DNA is TGCAGTGCTAGTTCCGACAGGGTGCAGTTCTTC. The encoded protein is CSASSDRVQFF.

The chain is built from TRBV28 and TRBJ1-6; 9 bases agree with TRBD1. V dropped 2 bases and J dropped 8; count of bases not matched to a gene: 7. In germline, CDR1 is MDHEN, CDR2 SYDVKM. CDR3 length: 16 residues. CDR3 region: CASSLPTGGSYSPLHF. DNA of the CDR3: TGTGCCAGCAGTTTACCGACAGGGGGAAGTTATTCACCCCTCCACTTT. Using reference TRBV28 and TRBJ1-6 for the parts outside the CDR3, the full variable domain is DVKVTQSSRYLVKRTGEKVFLECVQDMDHENMFWYRQDPGLGLRLIYFSYDVKMKEKGDIPEGYSVSREKKERFSLILESASTNQTSMYLCASSLPTGGSYSPLHFGNGTRLTVT.

This clone has only one observation. The V and J genes are TRBV4-1 and TRBJ2-1; 14 bases line up with TRBD2. Germline V gives CDR1 MGHRA, CDR2 YSYEKL. This CDR3 region has 15 residues. The J segment lost 9 bases and the V segment lost 4 bases, leaving 5 bases of the junction unmatched. DNA of the CDR3: TGCGCCAGCAGCCGGGGACTAGCGGGGGTTGGTGAGCAGTTCTTC. It encodes CASSRGLAGVGEQFF.

V gene TRBV10-2 combines with J gene TRBJ2-2; 11 bases map to TRBD2. Germline CDR1 WSHSY, CDR2 SAAADI. V shed 7 bases and J 7 bases; nucleotides not matched to a gene: 11. This CDR3 spans 16 amino acids. CDR3 in amino acids: CASTRGLAGRSGELFF. The CDR3 coding sequence is TGCGCCAGCACCCGTGGACTAGCGGGTAGAAGCGGGGAGCTGTTTTTT.

This chain connects TRBV14 to TRBJ2-6; tentatively, D is TRBD1 (6 bases). Per germline, CDR1 SGHDN and CDR2 FVKESK. This CDR3 contains 16 residues. The V end lost 4 bases, the J end lost 3 bases, and 13 bases lay between the germline ends. This CDR3 is CASSRSGTSGANVLTF. The CDR3 nucleotides are TGTGCCAGCAGCCGCTCCGGGACAAGTGGGGCCAACGTCCTGACTTTC.

The genes are TRBV5-4 and TRBJ2-2; D perhaps matches TRBD1 (5 bases). Germline lookup yields CDR1 SGHNT and CDR2 YYREEE (reference sequence). CDR3 length equals 15 residues. Between the trimmed V and J ends, which lost 2 bases and 1 base, there was a span of 9 bases. The CDR3 is CASSFRGLNTGELFF. The CDR3 nucleotides are TGTGCCAGCAGCTTTAGGGGCTTGAACACCGGGGAGCTGTTTTTT.

This chain links TRBV11-1 with TRBJ1-2; a weak D match, TRBD1 (6 bases). The germline CDR1 and CDR2 sequences are SGHAT and FQDESV (reference sequence). V was cut by 5 bases and J by 4 bases, with 17 bases left in between. The CDR3 spans 15 residues. Written as DNA, the CDR3 is TGTGCCAGCAGCCCGTCTAGGACAGCCTCCTATGGCTACACCTTC. It is translated as CASSPSRTASYGYTF.

In regard to this clone: This specimen includes other DNA sequences encoding the same CDR3. CDR3 residues: CASSRGPQETQYF. CDR3 bases: TGCGCCAGCAGCCGTGGGCCCCAGGAGACCCAGTACTTC. The V call is TRBV4-1, the J call TRBJ2-5; D is ambiguous. The CDR3 runs to 13 residues. Germline CDR1 is MGHRA and CDR2 is YSYEKL. V was clipped by 4 bases and J by 5 bases, with 11 bases between them.

This sequence joins TRBV7-3 and TRBJ2-5; 7 nucleotides align to TRBD1. CDR3 size: 15 residues. Looked up from germline, CDR1 is SGHTA and CDR2 is FQGTGA. Trimming removed 5 bases from V and 1 base from J; junction bases left unmatched: 7. The CDR3 DNA is TGTGCCAGCAGCCTGAGGGGGCGGGCCCAAGAGACCCAGTACTTC. It specifies CASSLRGRAQETQYF.

Here the CDR3 reads CASSQETASTYQETQYF. For the CDR3, the DNA is TGTGCCAGCAGCCAAGAGACCGCTAGCACTTATCAAGAGACCCAGTACTTC. The chain has TRBV3-1 (or the pseudogene TRBV3-2) and TRBJ2-5; D may be TRBD2 (5 bases). The germline V gene has CDR1 LGHDT and CDR2 YNNKEL (reference sequence). Trimming took off 0 bases at V and 2 bases at J, with 16 bases between the two ends. The length of the CDR3 is 17 residues.

The rearrangement links TRBV19 to TRBJ1-3; TRBD1 matches at 9 bases. The V gene end was trimmed by 9 bases and the J gene end by 8 bases; junction bases not matched to a gene: 11. Looked up from germline, CDR1 is LNHDA and CDR2 is SQIVND (reference sequence). This CDR3 comprises 14 residues. The CDR3 spells CASRFRDRVDTIYF. In nucleotides, the CDR3 is TGTGCCAGCCGCTTCCGGGACAGGGTAGACACCATATATTTT.

This sequence joins TRBV9 and TRBJ1-2, with D possibly TRBD1 on 5 matching bases. This CDR3 region has 15 residues. Trimming took off 0 bases at V and 4 bases at J, with 13 bases between the two ends. CDR1 is SGDLS, CDR2 YYNGEE, per germline. CDR3 amino acids: CASSVDPRVGYGYTF. The CDR3 coding sequence is TGTGCCAGCAGCGTAGATCCCAGGGTGGGCTATGGCTACACCTTC.

V and J are TRBV7-9 and TRBJ1-6; D remains ambiguous. The germline CDR1 and CDR2 sequences are SEHNR and FQNEAQ (reference sequence). The CDR3 covers 15 residues. Between the trimmed V and J ends, which lost 5 bases and 7 bases, there was a span of 15 bases. The DNA of the CDR3 is TGTGCCAGCAGCCTCCGGGAGGGCAGGAATTCACCCCTCCACTTT. Residues: CASSLREGRNSPLHF.

The chain links TRBV10-2 to TRBJ2-3, with 8 positions matching TRBD2. Germline values: CDR1 WSHSY, CDR2 SAAADI. V dropped 7 bases and J dropped 5; count of bases not matched to a gene: 11. The CDR3 runs to 15 residues. The CDR3 loop is CASNLAGGQGDTQYF. The DNA for the CDR3 is TGCGCCAGCAATCTGGCGGGGGGCCAGGGAGATACGCAGTATTTT.

As DNA, the CDR3 is TGTGCCAGCAGCCAGACAGGGGGTGGAAACACCATATATTTT. This encodes CASSQTGGGNTIYF. This chain links TRBV7-9 with TRBJ1-3; 9 positions match TRBD1. The germline V gene has CDR1 SEHNR and CDR2 FQNEAQ (reference sequence). Trimming cost V 5 bases and J 3 bases; bases outside gene matches: 2. This CDR3 is built from 14 residues.

J is TRBJ1-1 and V is TRBV19; 9 bases fit TRBD1. Looked up from germline, CDR1 is LNHDA and CDR2 is SQIVND (reference sequence). This CDR3 comprises 13 residues. Unmatched junction bases numbered 4, after V lost 10 bases and J lost 1 base. CDR3 loop: CATQGQGNTEAFF. As DNA, the CDR3 is TGTGCCACCCAGGGACAGGGGAACACTGAAGCTTTCTTT.

This chain uses TRBV7-2 with TRBJ1-3, with D perhaps TRBD1 (6 bases). Trimming took off 4 bases at V and 4 bases at J, with 14 bases between the two ends. CDR1 SGHTA and CDR2 FQGNSA come from the germline V gene. The CDR3 runs 15 residues. DNA for the CDR3: TGTGCCAGCAGCTCTCAGGGGCTTGGAGGAAACACCATATATTTT. Its protein is CASSSQGLGGNTIYF.